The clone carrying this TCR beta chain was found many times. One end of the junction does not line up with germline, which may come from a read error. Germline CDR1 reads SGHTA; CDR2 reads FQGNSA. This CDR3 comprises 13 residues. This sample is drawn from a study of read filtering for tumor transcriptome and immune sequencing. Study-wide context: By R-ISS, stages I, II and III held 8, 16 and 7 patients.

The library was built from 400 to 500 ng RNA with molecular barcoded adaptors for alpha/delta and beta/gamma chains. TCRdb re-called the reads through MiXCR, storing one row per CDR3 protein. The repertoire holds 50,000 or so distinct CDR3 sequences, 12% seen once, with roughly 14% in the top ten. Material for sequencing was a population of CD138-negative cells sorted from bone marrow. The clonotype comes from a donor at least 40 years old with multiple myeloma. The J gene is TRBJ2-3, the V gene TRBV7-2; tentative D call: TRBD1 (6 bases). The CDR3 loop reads CAGSLVRGDTQYF. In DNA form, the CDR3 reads TGTGCCGGCAGCTTAGTCAGGGGAGATACGCAGTATTTT. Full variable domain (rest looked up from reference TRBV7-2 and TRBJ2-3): GAGVSQSPSNKVTEKGKDVELRCDPISGHTALYWYRQSLGQGLEFLIYFQGNSAPDKSGLPSDRFSAERTGGSVSTLTIQRTQQEDSAVYLCAGSLVRGDTQYFGPGTRLTVL.